This T cell receptor (beta chain) was sequenced during a study of Ad26.COV2.S vaccination and SARS-CoV-2 variants. Study observations and caveats: Vaccinees showed greater spike-specific TCR breadth than placebo recipients. People who got the vaccine or the placebo had similar non-spike TCR breadth. An underestimation of total T cell responses may have resulted from the TCR breadth and depth analyses.

Sequencing used immunoSEQ multiplex PCR; TCRdb keeps in-frame clones, though not all of them. The sample lists about 350,000 clones, 92% seen once, with 3.5% to 4.5% in the top ten. With respect to this clone: Its cognate antigen is unknown.

This CDR3 spans 17 amino acids. In germline, CDR1 is SGHRS, CDR2 YFSETQ. J gave up 3 bases and V 1 base, and 11 bases lay outside the gene matches. The V and J genes are TRBV5-1 and TRBJ1-2; TRBD1 matches at 8 bases. This clonotype was sampled from a human donor who had recovered from COVID-19. The sequencing used peripheral blood, collected after recovery from COVID-19. The CDR3 bases are TGCGCCAGCAGCTTGATGGTCTCCGCAGGGGGCGACTATGGCTACACCTTC. It encodes CASSLMVSAGGDYGYTF.